These T cell receptor beta chains were read from a single sample in a study of blood T cell repertoires in COVID-19. Sequenced by immunoSEQ multiplex PCR; TCRdb stores in-frame clones only, minus some. Of 65,000 to 100,000 clones in the sample, 80% to 90% were seen once. What was sequenced was peripheral blood. These receptors all stem from a man aged 45-60 years with acute or convalescent COVID-19. The CDR3 runs from the conserved cysteine through the conserved F or W. D genes are given only for firm matches. Clone size is shown for a subset of rows, as once, few, many or a class of expanded clone.

>-|TRBJ1-6|TRBV30|-
TGTGCCTGGTCCTTCGGCCGGCGCGGATCGAGCTATAATTCACCCCTCCACTTT
CAWSFGRRGSSYNSPLHF
>-|TRBJ2-1|TRBV10-3|TRBD2
TGTGCCATCAGTGGAAATAGCGGGGGGGCCCGAAATGAGCAGTTCTTC
CAISGNSGGARNEQFF
>-|TRBJ1-2|TRBV28|-
TGTGCCAGCAGTTTACCCCCCCCCACTAACGAGGATGGTGGCTACACCTTC
CASSLPPPTNEDGGYTF
>-|TRBJ2-1|TRBV19|TRBD2
TGTGCCAGTAGTATAGCTCCGGGACTAGCGGGTAGTGAGCAGTTCTTC
CASSIAPGLAGSEQFF
>once|TRBJ1-3|TRBV29-1|-
TGCAGCGCAAGACAGCAAAACTCTGGAAACACCATATATTTT
CSARQQNSGNTIYF
>-|TRBJ2-5|TRBV5-4|TRBD1
TGTGCCAGCAGCCCCCAGGGGGCGGGCGAGACCCAGTACTTC
CASSPQGAGETQYF
>-|TRBJ1-4|TRBV2|TRBD1
TGTGCCAGCGCCAGGGGGGCTAATGAAAAACTGTTTTTT
CASARGANEKLFF
>-|TRBJ1-6|TRBV5-4|-
TGTGCCAGCAGCTTGGGCCAGGGTGGAATTTCACCCCTCCACTTT
CASSLGQGGISPLHF
>-|TRBJ1-4|TRBV7-2|-
TGTGCCAGCAGCTTAGCCGGGACACTTGCAACTAATGAAAAACTGTTTTTT
CASSLAGTLATNEKLFF
>-|TRBJ2-1|TRBV11-2|TRBD2
TGTGCCAGCAGAAGGGCGGGGGTTTTGGATGAGCAGTTCTTC
CASRRAGVLDEQFF
>-|TRBJ2-5|TRBV7-9|-
TGTGCCAGCAGCTTAAGGGCGGAGGGGACCCAGTACTTC
CASSLRAEGTQYF
>-|TRBJ1-2|TRBV7-8|TRBD1
TGTGCCAGCAGCTCGACCGGGACAGGGTACTATGGCTACACCTTC
CASSSTGTGYYGYTF
>-|TRBJ1-2|TRBV19|-
TGTGCCAGTAGTCTACCAACGCGAGACTATGGCTACACCTTC
CASSLPTRDYGYTF
>once|TRBJ1-1|TRBV10-2|TRBD1
TGCGCCAGCGGGGGAGGACAGGGGAACACTGAAGCTTTCTTT
CASGGGQGNTEAFF
>-|TRBJ1-4|TRBV9|TRBD1
TGTGCCAGCAGCCCCGGACAGGGACTGTTTTTT
CASSPGQGLFF
>-|TRBJ1-2|TRBV30|-
TGTGCCTGGAAAGGGGGTAGCTACACCTTC
CAWKGGSYTF
>-|TRBJ2-5|TRBV7-2|TRBD2
TGTGCCAGCAGCTTACAGCGGGGAGGTGAGACCCAGTACTTC
CASSLQRGGETQYF
>once|TRBJ1-2|TRBV18|-
TGTGCCAGCTCCCCGGACAGTGACTATGGCTACACCTTC
CASSPDSDYGYTF
>-|TRBJ1-3|TRBV6-5|TRBD1
TGTGCCAGCTTACAGGGGGCGTCGGGAAACACCATATATTTT
CASLQGASGNTIYF
>-|TRBJ1-6|TRBV6-7|-
TGTGCCAGCAGTTACTCGACCCCGGAGCGAGGCTCACCCCTCCACTTT
CASSYSTPERGSPLHF
>-|TRBJ2-3|TRBV5-1|-
TGCGCCAGCAGCCAGCGCCCCAGTTGGACTTCCACAGATACGCAGTATTTT
CASSQRPSWTSTDTQYF
>-|TRBJ2-5|TRBV11-1|-
TGTGCCAGCAGCTTAGCAACTCCAGAGACCCAGTACTTC
CASSLATPETQYF